These 11 T cell receptor beta chains were sequenced from one sample in a study of shared T cell receptors in the human thymus. Clones were read by immunoSEQ multiplex PCR, and TCRdb kept only the in-frame ones, dropping some. The sample lists about 660,000 clones, around nine tenths occurring once. The same data also went into a second study, on human thymus T cells.

Sequencing was carried out using thymocytes. These receptor sequences come from a boy under two years old with a congenital heart defect.

The V and J genes are TRBV7-5 and TRBJ2-2; the DNA was not used to check the table's D call, TRBD2. TRBV7-5 is listed as a pseudogene. The CDR3 loop spans 16 amino acids. Here the CDR3 reads CVRTLCLRATTGELFF. DNA for the CDR3: TGTGTCAGAACCCTCTGTTTGAGGGCGACCACCGGGGAGCTGTTTTTT.

The chain combines TRBV2 with TRBJ2-5, with D unresolved. The DNA end is a closer match to TRBJ2-7, so the J assignment may be wrong. CDR1 is SNHLY and CDR2 is FYNNEI in the germline V gene. The CDR3 has 13 amino acids. The CDR3 reads CASRRGVDYEQYF. DNA of the CDR3: TGTGCCAGCAGACGTGGGGTAGACTACGAGCAGTACTTC.

The chain recombines TRBV6-5 with TRBJ2-7, with D possibly TRBD1 on 5 matching bases. Germline V CDR1 and CDR2: MNHEY, SVGAGI. This CDR3 is 13 amino acids long. V lost 6 bases, J lost 2 bases, and 11 bases lay in between. The CDR3 coding sequence is TGTGCCAGCAGCAACAGGTCCCCCTACGAGCAGTACTTC. Translated, it gives CASSNRSPYEQYF.

The V call is TRBV4-1, the J call TRBJ2-7; no definite D call. This CDR3 is built from 16 residues. The V end was cut by 3 bases, the J end by 3 bases, with 18 bases between. Per the germline V gene, CDR1 is MGHRA and CDR2 is YSYEKL. CDR3 sequence: CASSHTGPAPVYEQYF. In DNA, the CDR3 is TGCGCCAGCAGCCACACTGGGCCCGCGCCCGTCTACGAGCAGTACTTC.

V and J are TRBV9 and TRBJ2-7; 8 bases are shared with TRBD2. Germline CDR1 and CDR2: SGDLS and YYNGEE. Trimming at V came to 3 bases and at J to 6 bases, leaving 20 bases not matched to a gene. The CDR3 contains 18 residues. The CDR3 nucleotides are TGTGCCAGCAGCGGGCCCCCTTCCAGGGGACTAGGTCCGGGCGAGCAGTACTTC. This encodes CASSGPPSRGLGPGEQYF.

V is TRBV12-2 and J is TRBJ1-3. TRBV12-2 is marked as a pseudogene. The CDR3 spans 15 residues. CDR3 nucleotides: TGTGCAAGTCGCTTAGTGCGGGACTCTGGAAACACCATATATTTT. Translated: CASRLVRDSGNTIYF.

The chain has TRBV29-1 and TRBJ2-6, with D possibly being TRBD2 (5 bases). CDR3 size: 13 residues. Germline assignment: CDR1 SQVTM and CDR2 ANQGSEA. Trimming removed 5 bases at V and 3 bases at J, with 8 bases between. CDR3 protein: CSVYSDGANVLTF. CDR3 coding DNA: TGCAGCGTTTATAGCGATGGGGCCAACGTCCTGACTTTC.

V is TRBV11-1 and J is TRBJ2-7; TRBD2 matches 8 bases. J lost 6 bases, V lost 6 bases, and 16 bases had no gene match. This CDR3 region has 16 residues. CDR1 and CDR2 (germline): SGHAT, FQDESV (reference sequence). DNA of the CDR3: TGTGCCAGCAGTCCTCCTGGGAGACTAGCGACGGGCGAGCAGTACTTC. This translates into CASSPPGRLATGEQYF.

V usage is TRBV14 and J usage is TRBJ2-7, with 11 bases identical to TRBD2. In germline, CDR1 is SGHDN, CDR2 FVKESK. CDR3 length: 17 amino acids. V shed 3 bases, J shed 3 bases, and the junction held 10 bases outside the gene matches. The CDR3 region has the DNA TGTGCCAGCAGCCAGGGGACACCGGGGACTAGCGGCTACGAGCAGTACTTC. Translation gives CASSQGTPGTSGYEQYF.

A single count supports this clone. V and J are TRBV5-1 and TRBJ2-5, with TRBD1 matching 7 bases. The ends lost 3 bases at V and 5 bases at J; junction bases unmatched: 10. The germline gives CDR1 SGHRS, CDR2 YFSETQ. The CDR3 is made up of 15 amino acids. Here the CDR3 DNA reads TGCGCCAGCAGCTCTCGGACAGGCGCAGGGGAGACCCAGTACTTC. The encoded protein is CASSSRTGAGETQYF.

This clone was found a few times. The chain has TRBV12-5 and TRBJ1-5; D gene unclear. With 2 bases removed from V and 7 bases from J, the gap between germline ends came to 21 bases. This CDR3 is built from 17 residues. Germline assignment: CDR1 LGHNT and CDR2 FRNRAP. The CDR3 loop is CASGLTTQTRIGQPQHF. CDR3 coding DNA: TGTGCTAGTGGTTTGACTACTCAGACTCGAATCGGACAGCCCCAGCATTTT.